The 21 T cell receptor beta chains given below trace back to one sample, sequenced in a study of vaccination and CD4 T cells after COVID-19. Treatment reported: approximately nine-day PBMC culture with coronavirus spike peptide pools or control peptides (ViraFEST assay). Their antigens remain unidentified. Researchers used the Oncomine TCR Beta short-read assay to sequence DNA from cultured CD4+ T cells. From the PCR reads, TCRdb called clonotypes with MiXCR, one entry per CDR3 protein. This table has 15,000 or so distinct CDR3 sequences, less than 65% appearing once. This specimen consisted of cultured CD4+ T cells from blood, obtained after SARS-CoV-2 vaccination. Receptors originate from a human donor with COVID-19.

This clonotype was seen more than once but under ten times. This chain links TRBV25-1 with TRBJ1-5; D unclear. This CDR3 has 13 amino acids. Germline V lookup: CDR1 MGHDK, CDR2 SYGVNS. Deletions cut 3 bases from V and 6 bases from J, with 9 bases between. CDR3 bases: TGTGCCAGCAGTGATAGGGCGGGTCAGCCCCAGCATTTT. It is translated as CASSDRAGQPQHF.

This chain connects TRBV6-5 to TRBJ1-2; D is uncertain. From germline, CDR1 is MNHEY and CDR2 SVGAGI. Trimming pared 2 bases from V and 7 bases from J, leaving 8 bases between. CDR3 length equals 12 residues. The CDR3 region has the DNA TGTGCCAGCAGTTACGGGCTGGGTGGCTACACCTTC. It encodes CASSYGLGGYTF.

The genes are TRBV30 and TRBJ1-5; no firm D call. Germline assignment: CDR1 GTSNPN and CDR2 SVGIG (reference sequence). V lost 0 bases to trimming and J lost 0 bases, with 9 bases between them. The CDR3 sequence is 15 residues long. CDR3 protein: CAWSVSGGSNQPQHF. For the CDR3, the DNA is TGTGCCTGGAGTGTATCCGGAGGTAGCAATCAGCCCCAGCATTTT.

This chain links TRBV7-3 with TRBJ2-7, with D perhaps assigned TRBD1 or TRBD2 (5 bases each). CDR1 is SGHTA and CDR2 is FQGTGA in the germline V gene. Trimming took off 4 bases at V and 5 bases at J, with 15 bases between the two ends. There are 14 residues in the CDR3. In nucleotides, the CDR3 is TGTGCCAGCAGCTCCGGGACCGGGAAGCACGAGCAGTACTTC. Protein: CASSSGTGKHEQYF.

This chain connects TRBV4-3 to TRBJ2-5; D may be TRBD1 (6 bases). Trimming stripped 3 bases from V and 5 bases from J, with 13 bases between. CDR3 size: 14 residues. Germline loops: CDR1 LGHNA, CDR2 YSLEER. CDR3 in DNA: TGCGCCAGCAGCCAGGACAGAAAGGAGGAGACCCAGTACTTC. Amino acid sequence: CASSQDRKEETQYF.

The J gene is TRBJ1-6, the V gene TRBV30, with D hard to call. Trimming left V 1 base short and J 10 bases short, with 11 bases between. CDR1 GTSNPN and CDR2 SVGIG come from the germline V gene (reference sequence). The CDR3 totals 13 residues. The chain's CDR3 is CAWSGLDASPLHF. CDR3 sequence (DNA): TGTGCCTGGAGTGGGTTGGACGCCTCACCCCTCCACTTT.

The V and J genes are TRBV7-2 and TRBJ1-2, with 9 bases lining up with TRBD1. From germline, CDR1 is SGHTA and CDR2 FQGNSA. J was trimmed by 7 bases and V by 5 bases; bases with no gene match: 11. The CDR3 totals 15 residues. The CDR3: CASSDPGQGVAGYTF. CDR3 nucleotide sequence: TGTGCCAGCAGCGACCCGGGACAGGGTGTGGCTGGCTACACCTTC. Full variable domain (outside the CDR3, taken from reference TRBV7-2 and TRBJ1-2): GAGVSQSPSNKVTEKGKDVELRCDPISGHTALYWYRQSLGQGLEFLIYFQGNSAPDKSGLPSDRFSAERTGGSVSTLTIQRTQQEDSAVYLCASSDPGQGVAGYTFGSGTRLTVV.

This chain uses TRBV2 with TRBJ1-5; D gene unclear. The V end lost 4 bases, the J end lost 0 bases, and 4 bases lay between the germline ends. Germline CDR1 reads SNHLY; CDR2 reads FYNNEI. This CDR3 is built from 13 residues. The CDR3 DNA is TGTGCCAGCAGTGGGGATAGCAATCAGCCCCAGCATTTT. The encoded protein is CASSGDSNQPQHF.

V is TRBV7-4 and J is TRBJ1-4; a possible D gene is TRBD1 (5 bases). CDR1 is SGHVT and CDR2 is SQSDAQ in the germline V gene. V was trimmed by 7 bases and J by 6 bases, leaving 18 bases between them. The CDR3 consists of 15 residues. This CDR3 is CASNYPRGDHEKLFF. CDR3 nucleotides: TGTGCCAGCAATTACCCCCGGGGGGACCATGAAAAACTGTTTTTT.

The gene calls are TRBV6-1 and TRBJ2-4; 7 bases map to TRBD2. The CDR3 covers 14 residues. Germline V gives CDR1 MNHNS, CDR2 SASEGT. The junction had 3 bases not matched to a gene; V was cut back by 5 bases and J by 2 bases. The CDR3: CASSPSGTKNIQYF. As DNA, the CDR3 is TGTGCCAGCAGTCCTAGCGGTACCAAAAACATTCAGTACTTC.

The gene calls are TRBV5-1 and TRBJ1-5; 8 bases agree with TRBD1. V trimming: 3 bases; J trimming: 6 bases; junction bases outside the gene matches: 5. Germline V gene sequence: CDR1 SGHRS, CDR2 YFSETQ. This CDR3 spans 14 amino acids. In DNA, the CDR3 is TGCGCCAGCAGCTCAGGGGGCCCCCCTCAGCCCCAGCATTTT. Translating it yields CASSSGGPPQPQHF.

The chain recombines TRBV20-1 with TRBJ2-2; 9 nucleotides line up with TRBD1. The length of the CDR3 is 14 residues. Trimming at V came to 6 bases and at J to 6 bases, leaving 8 bases not matched to a gene. Germline lookup yields CDR1 DFQATT and CDR2 SNEGSKA (reference sequence). The CDR3 DNA reads TGCAGTGCACCACAGGGGGCTTATGCCGGGGAGCTGTTTTTT. It encodes CSAPQGAYAGELFF.

The genes are TRBV7-9 and TRBJ1-1; D is uncertain. Germline V CDR1 and CDR2: SEHNR, FQNEAQ (reference sequence). V lost 2 bases and J 3 bases, leaving 4 bases between the germline ends. The CDR3 runs 12 residues. The CDR3 spells CASSLPHTEAFF. The DNA of the CDR3 is TGTGCCAGCAGCTTACCTCACACTGAAGCTTTCTTT.

This clonotype has just a few counts. This chain uses TRBV6-5 with TRBJ2-2; possibly TRBD1 for D (5 bases). Germline V gives CDR1 MNHEY, CDR2 SVGAGI. The CDR3 covers 14 residues. Trimming removed 0 bases from V and 8 bases from J, with 10 bases in between. Here the CDR3 DNA reads TGTGCCAGCAGTTACTCAGGGGCCCCAGGGGAGCTGTTTTTT. Translated: CASSYSGAPGELFF.

The chain has TRBV27 and TRBJ1-6; no firm D call. Germline V lookup: CDR1 MNHEY, CDR2 SMNVEV (reference sequence). This CDR3 region has 16 residues. Between the trimmed V and J ends, which lost 5 bases and 1 base, there was a span of 12 bases. Here the CDR3 reads CASSPPVGSYNSPLHF. The CDR3 DNA sequence: TGTGCCAGCAGTCCTCCAGTAGGGTCCTATAATTCACCCCTCCACTTT.

CDR3: CASSPLLGTAETQYF. The CDR3 coding sequence is TGTGCCAGCAGTCCGCTCCTCGGGACAGCAGAGACCCAGTACTTC. This chain joins TRBV6-2 or TRBV6-3 and TRBJ2-5, with 7 bases that match TRBD1. CDR3 length: 15 amino acids. V lost 5 bases, J lost 4 bases, and 10 bases stayed unmatched. Germline values: CDR1 MNHEY, CDR2 SVGEGT.

This sequence joins TRBV4-3 and TRBJ2-3; TRBD2 matches at 9 bases. The CDR3 loop spans 16 amino acids. From germline, CDR1 is LGHNA and CDR2 YSLEER. J lost 0 bases, V lost 1 base, and 2 bases had no gene match. The DNA of the CDR3 is TGCGCCAGCAGCCAAGCTACTAGCGGGAGCACAGATACGCAGTATTTT. This sequence encodes CASSQATSGSTDTQYF.

In this sample, this clonotype turned up a few times. CDR3 sequence: CSAGRDPDTQYF. The CDR3 bases are TGCAGTGCGGGCAGGGACCCAGATACGCAGTATTTT. V is TRBV20-1 and J is TRBJ2-3; D is perhaps TRBD1 or TRBD2 (5 bases each). Germline V gene lookup returns CDR1 DFQATT and CDR2 SNEGSKA (reference sequence). Trimming pared 6 bases from V and 4 bases from J, leaving 11 bases between. The CDR3 loop spans 12 amino acids.

The chain employs TRBV10-2 and TRBJ2-3; D gene unclear. V was clipped by 10 bases and J by 4 bases, with 9 bases between them. The CDR3 covers 11 residues. The germline gives CDR1 WSHSY, CDR2 SAAADI. The CDR3 reads CATKLADTQYF. The CDR3 region has the DNA TGCGCCACCAAGCTGGCAGATACGCAGTATTTT.

This chain connects TRBV19 to TRBJ1-2; D is perhaps TRBD1 (5 bases). Trimming took 6 bases from V and 7 from J, leaving 21 bases between them. The CDR3 runs to 15 residues. The germline gives CDR1 LNHDA, CDR2 SQIVND (reference sequence). The CDR3 is CASRERGYLGTGYTF. The CDR3 coding sequence is TGTGCCAGTAGGGAGAGGGGCTACCTCGGTACTGGCTACACCTTC.

This clonotype was seen only a few times. The genes are TRBV11-3 and TRBJ1-4; weak D call: TRBD1 (5 bases). CDR3 length equals 16 residues. V was trimmed by 5 bases and J by 6 bases, leaving 19 bases between them. Germline V lookup: CDR1 SGHNT, CDR2 YENEEA. Here the CDR3 reads CASSRTGARGDEKLFF. CDR3 coding DNA: TGTGCCAGCAGCCGAACCGGGGCCCGAGGGGATGAAAAACTGTTTTTT.